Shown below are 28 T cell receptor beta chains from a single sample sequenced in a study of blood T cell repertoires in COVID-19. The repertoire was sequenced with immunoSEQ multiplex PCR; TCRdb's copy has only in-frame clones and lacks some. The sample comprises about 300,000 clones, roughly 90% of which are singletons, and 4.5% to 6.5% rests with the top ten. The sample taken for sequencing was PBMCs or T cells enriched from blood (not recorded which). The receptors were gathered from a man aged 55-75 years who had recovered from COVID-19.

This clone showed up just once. The CDR3 DNA reads TGTGCCAGCAGTTCGACAGGCTTACTGGGCTACACCTTC. Its translation: CASSSTGLLGYTF. The chain uses TRBV6-5 and TRBJ1-2, with a tentative D call TRBD1 (6 bases). Trimming took 4 bases from V and 8 from J, leaving 14 bases between them. There are 13 residues in the CDR3. CDR1 is MNHEY, CDR2 SVGAGI, per germline.

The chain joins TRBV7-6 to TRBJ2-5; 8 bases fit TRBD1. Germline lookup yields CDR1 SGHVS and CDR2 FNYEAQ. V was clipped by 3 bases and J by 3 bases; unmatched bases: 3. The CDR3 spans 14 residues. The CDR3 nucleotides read TGTGCCAGCAGCTTGGGGACAGGCGAAGAGACCCAGTACTTC. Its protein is CASSLGTGEETQYF.

CDR3 loop: CASSLREAGYTEAFF. The CDR3 DNA reads as TGTGCCAGCAGTTTAAGGGAGGCAGGGTACACTGAAGCTTTCTTT. This chain connects TRBV28 to TRBJ1-1; possible D gene TRBD1, 5 bases. CDR1 MDHEN and CDR2 SYDVKM come from the germline V gene. Trimming stripped 2 bases from V and 3 bases from J, with 13 bases between. The CDR3 runs 15 residues.

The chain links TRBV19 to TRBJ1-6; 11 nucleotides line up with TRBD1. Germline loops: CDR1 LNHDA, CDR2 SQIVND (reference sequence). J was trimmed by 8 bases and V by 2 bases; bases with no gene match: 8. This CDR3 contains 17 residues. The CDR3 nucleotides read TGTGCCAGTAGTATATCTCCCGGACAGGGGGCTTATTCACCCCTCCACTTT. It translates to CASSISPGQGAYSPLHF.

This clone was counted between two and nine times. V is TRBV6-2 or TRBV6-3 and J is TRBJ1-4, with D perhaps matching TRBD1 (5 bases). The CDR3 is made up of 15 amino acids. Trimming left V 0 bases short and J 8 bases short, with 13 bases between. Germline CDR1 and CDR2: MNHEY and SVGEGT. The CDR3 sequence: CASSYSGRATEKLFF. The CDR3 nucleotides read TGTGCCAGCAGTTACTCTGGCAGGGCGACGGAAAAACTGTTTTTT.

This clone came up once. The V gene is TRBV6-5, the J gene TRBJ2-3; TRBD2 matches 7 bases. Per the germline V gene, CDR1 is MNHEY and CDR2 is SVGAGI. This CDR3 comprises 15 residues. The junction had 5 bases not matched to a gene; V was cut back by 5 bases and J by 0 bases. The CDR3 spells CASSRAGFSTDTQYF. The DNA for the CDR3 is TGTGCCAGCAGTCGAGCGGGATTTAGCACAGATACGCAGTATTTT.

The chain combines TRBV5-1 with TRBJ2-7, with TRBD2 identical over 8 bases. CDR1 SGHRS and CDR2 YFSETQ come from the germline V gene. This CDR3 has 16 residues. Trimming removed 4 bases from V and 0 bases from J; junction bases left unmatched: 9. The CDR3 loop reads CASSLTSGGASYEQYF. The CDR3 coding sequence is TGCGCCAGCAGCCTAACTAGCGGAGGGGCCTCCTACGAGCAGTACTTC.

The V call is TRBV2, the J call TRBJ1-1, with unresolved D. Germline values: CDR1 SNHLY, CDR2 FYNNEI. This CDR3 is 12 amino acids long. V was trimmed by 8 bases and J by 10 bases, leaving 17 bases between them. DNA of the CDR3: TGTGCCAGCGGTCGGGAGGTACCGGTAGCTTTCTTT. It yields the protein CASGREVPVAFF.

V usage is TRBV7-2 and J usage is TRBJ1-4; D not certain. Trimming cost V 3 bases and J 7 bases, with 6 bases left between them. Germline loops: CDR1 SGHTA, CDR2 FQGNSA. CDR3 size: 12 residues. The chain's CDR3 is CASSFSGEKLFF. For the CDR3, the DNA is TGTGCCAGCAGCTTCTCCGGTGAAAAACTGTTTTTT.

The CDR3 coding sequence is TGTGCCAGCAGTATTATAAGCGGGAGTTACTCAGATACGCAGTATTTT. This gives the protein CASSIISGSYSDTQYF. The chain has TRBV28 and TRBJ2-3; 8 positions match TRBD2. Germline assignment: CDR1 MDHEN and CDR2 SYDVKM. The CDR3 contains 16 residues. V lost 5 bases to trimming and J lost 4 bases; unmatched junction nucleotides: 11.

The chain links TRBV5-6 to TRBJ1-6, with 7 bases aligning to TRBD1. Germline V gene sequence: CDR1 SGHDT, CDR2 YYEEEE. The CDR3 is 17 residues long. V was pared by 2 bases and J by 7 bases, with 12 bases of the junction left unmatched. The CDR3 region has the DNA TGTGCCAGCAGCTTTAGGGGGCCGCCTAGTGAAAATTCACCCCTCCACTTT. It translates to CASSFRGPPSENSPLHF.

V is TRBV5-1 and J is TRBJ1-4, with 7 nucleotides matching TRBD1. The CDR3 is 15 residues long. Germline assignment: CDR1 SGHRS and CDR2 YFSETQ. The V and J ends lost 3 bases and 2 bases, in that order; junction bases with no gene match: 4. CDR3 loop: CASSSLTGTNEKLFF. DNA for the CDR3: TGCGCCAGCAGCTCCCTGACAGGGACTAATGAAAAACTGTTTTTT.

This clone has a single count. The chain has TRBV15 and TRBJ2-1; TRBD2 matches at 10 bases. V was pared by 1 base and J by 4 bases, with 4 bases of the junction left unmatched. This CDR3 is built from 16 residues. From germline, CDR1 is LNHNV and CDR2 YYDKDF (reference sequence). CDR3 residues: CATSRGVAGGYNEQFF. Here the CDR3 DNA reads TGTGCCACCAGCAGAGGGGTAGCGGGAGGATACAATGAGCAGTTCTTC.

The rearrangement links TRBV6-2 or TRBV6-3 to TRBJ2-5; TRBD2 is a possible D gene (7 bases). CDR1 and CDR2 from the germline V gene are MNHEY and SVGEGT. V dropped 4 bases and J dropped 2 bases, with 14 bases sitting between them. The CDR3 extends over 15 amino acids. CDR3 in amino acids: CASSSPAGAQETQYF. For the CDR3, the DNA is TGTGCCAGCAGTTCCCCCGCGGGGGCTCAAGAGACCCAGTACTTC.

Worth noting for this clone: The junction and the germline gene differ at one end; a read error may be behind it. The CDR3 protein is CASSLNRGKQPQHF. CDR3 coding DNA: TGTGCCAGCAGTCTAAACAGGGGCAAACAGCCCCAGCATTTT. The chain uses TRBV2 and TRBJ1-5; TRBD1 agrees at 7 bases. This CDR3 has 14 amino acids. Germline lookup yields CDR1 SNHLY and CDR2 FYNNEI.

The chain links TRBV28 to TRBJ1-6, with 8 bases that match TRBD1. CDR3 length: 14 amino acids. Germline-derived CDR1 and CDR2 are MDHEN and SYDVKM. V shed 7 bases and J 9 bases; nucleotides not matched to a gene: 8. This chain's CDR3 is CASTKQGDASPLHF. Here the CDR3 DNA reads TGTGCCAGCACCAAACAGGGGGATGCTTCACCCCTCCACTTT.

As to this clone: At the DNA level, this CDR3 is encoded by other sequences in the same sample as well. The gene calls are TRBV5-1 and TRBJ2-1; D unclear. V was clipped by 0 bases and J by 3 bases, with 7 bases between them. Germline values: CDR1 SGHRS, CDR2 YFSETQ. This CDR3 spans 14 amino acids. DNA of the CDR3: TGCGCCAGCAGCTTGGGTGGTAGCTACAATGAGCAGTTCTTC. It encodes CASSLGGSYNEQFF.

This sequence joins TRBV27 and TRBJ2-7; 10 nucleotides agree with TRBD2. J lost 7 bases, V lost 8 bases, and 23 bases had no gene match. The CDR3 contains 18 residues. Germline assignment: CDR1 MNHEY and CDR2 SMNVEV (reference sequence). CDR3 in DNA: TGTGCCAGCCTGGCAGCGGCTAGTTTCAGCGGGAGGGCGAGGGAGCAGTACTTC. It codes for CASLAAASFSGRAREQYF.

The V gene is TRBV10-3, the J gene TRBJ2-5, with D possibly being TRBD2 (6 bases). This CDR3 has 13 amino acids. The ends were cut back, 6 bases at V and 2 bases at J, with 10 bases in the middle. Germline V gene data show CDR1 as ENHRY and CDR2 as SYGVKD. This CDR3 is CAIRGGLQETQYF. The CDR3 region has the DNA TGTGCCATCAGGGGCGGACTACAAGAGACCCAGTACTTC.

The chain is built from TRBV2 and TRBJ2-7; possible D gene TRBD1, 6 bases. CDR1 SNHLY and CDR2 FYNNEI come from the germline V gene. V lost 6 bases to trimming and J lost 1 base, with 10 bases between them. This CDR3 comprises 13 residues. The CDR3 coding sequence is TGTGCCAGCAGAGTACAGGGTTCCTACGAGCAGTACTTC. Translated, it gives CASRVQGSYEQYF.

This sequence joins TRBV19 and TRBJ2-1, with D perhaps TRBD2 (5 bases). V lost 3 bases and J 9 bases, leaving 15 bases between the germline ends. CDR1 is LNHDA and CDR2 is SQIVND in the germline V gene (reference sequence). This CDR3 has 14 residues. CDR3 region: CASSIGLARSEQFF. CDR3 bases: TGTGCCAGTAGTATTGGGCTAGCACGGAGTGAGCAGTTCTTC. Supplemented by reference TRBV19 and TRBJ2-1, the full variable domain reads DGGITQSPKYLFRKEGQNVTLSCEQNLNHDAMYWYRQDPGQGLRLIYYSQIVNDFQKGDIAEGYSVSREKKESFPLTVTSAQKNPTAFYLCASSIGLARSEQFFGPGTRLTVL.

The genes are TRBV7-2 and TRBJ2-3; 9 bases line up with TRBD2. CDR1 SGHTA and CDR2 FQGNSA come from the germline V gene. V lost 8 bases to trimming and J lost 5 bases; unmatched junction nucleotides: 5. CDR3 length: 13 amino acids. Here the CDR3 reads CASVAGGQDTQYF. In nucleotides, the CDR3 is TGTGCCAGCGTGGCGGGAGGGCAAGATACGCAGTATTTT.

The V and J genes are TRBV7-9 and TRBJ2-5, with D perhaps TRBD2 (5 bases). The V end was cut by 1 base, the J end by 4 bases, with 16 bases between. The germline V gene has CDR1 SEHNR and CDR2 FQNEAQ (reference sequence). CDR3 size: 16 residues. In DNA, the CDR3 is TGTGCCAGCAGCTTAGTGGCGGGCCTGCCATTAGAGACCCAGTACTTC. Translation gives CASSLVAGLPLETQYF.

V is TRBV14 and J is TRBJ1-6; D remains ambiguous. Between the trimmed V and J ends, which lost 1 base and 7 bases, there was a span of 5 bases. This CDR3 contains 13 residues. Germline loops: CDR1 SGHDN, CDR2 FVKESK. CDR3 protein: CASSQVGNSPLHF. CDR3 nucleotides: TGTGCCAGCAGCCAAGTCGGGAATTCACCCCTCCACTTT. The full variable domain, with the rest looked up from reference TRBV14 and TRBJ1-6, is EAGVTQFPSHSVIEKGQTVTLRCDPISGHDNLYWYRRVMGKEIKFLLHFVKESKQDESGMPNNRFLAERTGGTYSTLKVQPAELEDSGVYFCASSQVGNSPLHFGNGTRLTVT.

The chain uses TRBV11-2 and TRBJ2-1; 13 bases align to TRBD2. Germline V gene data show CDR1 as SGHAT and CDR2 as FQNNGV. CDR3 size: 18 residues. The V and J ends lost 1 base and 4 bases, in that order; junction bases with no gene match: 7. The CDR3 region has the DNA TGTGCCAGCAGCTTAGTACTGACTAGCGGGAGGATGTACAATGAGCAGTTCTTC. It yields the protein CASSLVLTSGRMYNEQFF.

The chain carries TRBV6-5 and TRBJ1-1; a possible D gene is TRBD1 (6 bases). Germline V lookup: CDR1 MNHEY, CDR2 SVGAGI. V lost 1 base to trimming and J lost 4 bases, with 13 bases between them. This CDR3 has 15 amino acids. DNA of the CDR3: TGTGCCAGCAGTTACTTCGGTGCAGGGGCCACTGAAGCTTTCTTT. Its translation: CASSYFGAGATEAFF.

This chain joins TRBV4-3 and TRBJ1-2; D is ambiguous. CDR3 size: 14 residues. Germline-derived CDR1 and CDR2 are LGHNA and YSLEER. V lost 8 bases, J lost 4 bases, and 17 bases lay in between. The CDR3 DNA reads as TGCGCCAGCCGCCTCGGGGTAGGGTCCTATGGCTACACCTTC. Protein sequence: CASRLGVGSYGYTF.

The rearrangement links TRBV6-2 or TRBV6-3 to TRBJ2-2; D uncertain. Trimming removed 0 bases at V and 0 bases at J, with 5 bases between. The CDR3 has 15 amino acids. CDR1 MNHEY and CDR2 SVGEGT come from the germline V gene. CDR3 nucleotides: TGTGCCAGCAGTTACTCGGAGTCGAACACCGGGGAGCTGTTTTTT. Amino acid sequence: CASSYSESNTGELFF.